This TCR beta chain emerged from a study of response to subunit inactivated influenza vaccine listed by TCRdb under 2018. Regarding the complete study: The study used deep quantitative T cell receptor repertoire profiling to track responses to a trivalent subunit inactivated influenza vaccine.

This clonotype came up a few times. Its antigen is unknown. No per-base quality is available; no much larger clone lies one base away. Trimming leaves V shorter by 3 bases and J shorter by 2 bases, with the junction holding 4 bases beyond the gene matches. CDR1 SGHDT and CDR2 YYEEEE are derived from the germline V gene. Inclusive of the bounding cysteine and phenylalanine, the CDR3 is 14 residues long. The DNA shown is the 42-base CDR3, in frame from base 1. What the work shows at the level of the full study, not this receptor alone: According to the authors, only a limited number of new T cells may be recruited by each seasonal influenza vaccination.

The library was obtained by RT-PCR. TCRdb records Illumina HiSeq 2500 as the sequencer. Through fastp at Q25 and MiXCR, TCRdb rebuilt clones from the public reads, retaining in-frame beta chains. Rows merge per CDR3 protein into single entries with the most common DNA and genes. For this sample there are 500,000 to 600,000 distinct CDR3 sequences; 16% appear just once. Less than 4% of the sample is held by the ten biggest clonotypes. The chain employs TRBV5-6 and TRBJ2-5; 7 junctional bases match TRBD1. The input for sequencing was CD4+ T cells sorted from PBMCs, taken about 23 months after vaccination. This sequence was found in a man between 50 and 70 years old who received an inactivated influenza vaccine. Donor details come from another sample of the same person, matched by shared clones. The nucleotides are TGTGCCAGCAGCTACGGGACAGCTCAAGAGACCCAGTACTTC. This gives the protein CASSYGTAQETQYF.